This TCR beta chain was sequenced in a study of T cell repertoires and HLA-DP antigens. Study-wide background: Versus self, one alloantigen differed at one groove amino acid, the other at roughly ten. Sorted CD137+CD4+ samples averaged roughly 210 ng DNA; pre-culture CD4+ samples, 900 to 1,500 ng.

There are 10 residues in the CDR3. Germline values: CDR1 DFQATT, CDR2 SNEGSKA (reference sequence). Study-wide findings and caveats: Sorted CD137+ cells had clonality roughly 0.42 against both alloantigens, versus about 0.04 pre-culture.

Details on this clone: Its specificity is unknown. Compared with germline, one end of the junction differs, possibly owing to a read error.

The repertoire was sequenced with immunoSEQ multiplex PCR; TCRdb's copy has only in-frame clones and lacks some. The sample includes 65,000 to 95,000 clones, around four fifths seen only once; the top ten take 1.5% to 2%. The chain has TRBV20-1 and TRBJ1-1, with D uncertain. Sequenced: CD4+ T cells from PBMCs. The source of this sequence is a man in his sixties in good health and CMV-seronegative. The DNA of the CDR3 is TGTTCCGCATCCGGTCCTGAAGCTTTCTTT. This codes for CSASGPEAFF.